This T cell receptor (beta chain) was found in a study of cytomegalovirus exposure and HLA in healthy donors. At the level of the study: Within the Caucasian-associated ancestry cluster were around 80% of the roughly 360 genotyped donors.

CDR3 size: 15 residues. This clone was seen only a few times. Nominal health characterized the donors when sampled, though unrecorded immune exposures were likely. The PCR had 60 Vbeta and 13 Jbeta primers. Sequencing was performed with immunoSEQ multiplex PCR; in TCRdb, only in-frame clones are kept and a portion is missing. The data hold around 180,000 clones, with roughly 80% observed a single time. Input material: PBMCs. This rearrangement joins TRBV21-1 to TRBJ2-2; TRBD2, the table's D call, was not compared with the DNA. TRBV21-1 is annotated as a pseudogene. This TCR was recovered from a woman in her fifties or sixties in good health and CMV-seronegative. For the CDR3, the DNA is TGTGCCAGCAGCACCCGACTTAGGGAGCCCGGGGAGCTGTTTTTT. Translated: CASSTRLREPGELFF.